The sequence of this T cell receptor beta chain was determined in a study of cytomegalovirus exposure and HLA in healthy donors. Background on the study: There were 350 to 400 genotyped donors. Of these, about 81% fell in the genetic ancestry cluster associated with self-reported Caucasian donors. Study-wide findings and caveats: The presence/absence work took it that sequencing depth was about the same across donors.

PCR involved 60 Vbeta and 13 Jbeta primers. Here immunoSEQ multiplex PCR was the method, and the copy in TCRdb shows in-frame clones only, minus some. The sample carries about 210,000 clones, approximately 84% recorded once. Comments on this clone: Its antigen remains unknown.

Looked up from germline, CDR1 is LNHDA and CDR2 is SQIVND (reference sequence). The CDR3 runs 13 residues. The germline V and J ends were trimmed by 4 bases and 7 bases, with 13 bases remaining between them. The source is a girl aged 2 to 10 in good health and CMV-seronegative. Sample: PBMCs. The J gene is TRBJ1-2, the V gene TRBV19; D is unresolved. CDR3 residues: CASSKPPHLGYTF. The CDR3 nucleotides read TGTGCCAGTAGTAAGCCTCCCCACCTTGGCTACACCTTC.